The 19 T cell receptor beta chains reported below all come from one sample, sequenced in a study of shared clonotypes between healthy human individuals. The data were produced by immunoSEQ multiplex PCR, yet TCRdb's version contains in-frame clones alone and is incomplete. The repertoire holds about 2 million clones, with just under 95% as singletons. It was CD45RO-negative cells, positively selected for CCR7, that made up naive CD8 cells, with terminally differentiated effector memory CD45RA+ cells excluded. The material sequenced was naive CD8+ T cells sorted from blood. The receptors derive from a man aged 18 to 30 in good health.

This clone was counted a single time. This chain connects TRBV23-1 to TRBJ1-1; perhaps TRBD1 as D (5 bases). TRBV23-1 is labeled an ORF, and its function is uncertain. With 2 bases removed from V and 7 bases from J, the gap between germline ends came to 11 bases. This CDR3 has 13 amino acids. The CDR3 reads CASSQGGAGEAFF. The CDR3 nucleotides are TGCGCCAGCAGTCAAGGAGGGGCCGGTGAAGCTTTCTTT.

This sequence joins TRBV4-1 and TRBJ1-5; unclear D gene. The CDR3 covers 14 residues. V dropped 5 bases and J dropped 0 bases, with 8 bases sitting between them. Germline V gives CDR1 MGHRA, CDR2 YSYEKL. Here the CDR3 DNA reads TGCGCCAGCAGCGTAGTAAATAGCAATCAGCCCCAGCATTTT. Protein product: CASSVVNSNQPQHF.

The rearrangement joins TRBV29-1 to TRBJ2-5; D may be TRBD2 (7 bases). The germline gives CDR1 SQVTM, CDR2 ANQGSEA. The CDR3 has 14 residues. Trimming cost V 6 bases and J 5 bases, with 19 bases left between them. The CDR3 here is CSVSSFGGPETQYF. DNA for the CDR3: TGCAGCGTCTCCTCCTTCGGGGGGCCCGAGACCCAGTACTTC.

On this clone itself: The identical CDR3 is also encoded by other nucleotide sequences in the sample. The chain links TRBV25-1 to TRBJ2-5; D is unclear. The length of the CDR3 is 13 residues. Germline CDR1 MGHDK, CDR2 SYGVNS. Trimming took off 4 bases at V and 5 bases at J, with 11 bases between the two ends. CDR3: CASSGTGVETQYF. The CDR3 DNA follows: TGTGCCAGCAGTGGCACCGGTGTGGAGACCCAGTACTTC.

The chain joins TRBV9 to TRBJ2-1; D unclear. The germline V and J ends were trimmed by 4 bases and 5 bases, with 10 bases remaining between them. Germline V gene data show CDR1 as SGDLS and CDR2 as YYNGEE. The CDR3 contains 13 residues. The CDR3 DNA reads as TGTGCCAGCAGCCTCACTCCAAACAATGAGCAGTTCTTC. The encoded protein is CASSLTPNNEQFF.

The rearrangement joins TRBV30 to TRBJ2-1; no definite D call. The CDR3 runs 12 residues. Germline lookup yields CDR1 GTSNPN and CDR2 SVGIG (reference sequence). V lost 1 base and J 3 bases, leaving 4 bases between the germline ends. This chain's CDR3 is CAWSAGYNEQFF. The CDR3 bases are TGTGCCTGGAGTGCAGGCTACAATGAGCAGTTCTTC.

V and J are TRBV9 and TRBJ2-1; TRBD2 matches at 12 bases. V lost 3 bases, J lost 5 bases, and 3 bases stayed unmatched. The CDR3 length is 15 residues. Germline lookup yields CDR1 SGDLS and CDR2 YYNGEE. DNA of the CDR3: TGTGCCAGCAGCGATCTAGCGGGAGGGGACAATGAGCAGTTCTTC. Translation gives CASSDLAGGDNEQFF. The full variable domain, rest sourced from reference TRBV9 and TRBJ2-1, is DSGVTQTPKHLITATGQRVTLRCSPRSGDLSVYWYQQSLDQGLQFLIQYYNGEERAKGNILERFSAQQFPDLHSELNLSSLELGDSALYFCASSDLAGGDNEQFFGPGTRLTVL.

V usage is TRBV5-4 and J usage is TRBJ1-2; weak D call: TRBD1 (6 bases). Looked up from germline, CDR1 is SGHNT and CDR2 is YYREEE (reference sequence). V lost 0 bases, J lost 2 bases, and 8 bases lay in between. The CDR3 is made up of 14 amino acids. CDR3 loop: CASSLGTENYGYTF. The DNA of the CDR3 is TGTGCCAGCAGCTTGGGGACAGAAAACTATGGCTACACCTTC. Supplemented by reference TRBV5-4 and TRBJ1-2, the full variable domain reads ETGVTQSPTHLIKTRGQQVTLRCSSQSGHNTVSWYQQALGQGPQFIFQYYREEENGRGNFPPRFSGLQFPNYSSELNVNALELDDSALYLCASSLGTENYGYTFGSGTRLTVV.

For this clone: Within the sample, other DNA sequences also encode this same CDR3. For the CDR3, the DNA is TGTGCCATCAGTGAAGGGGGTAGCTATGGCTACACCTTC. Translation gives CAISEGGSYGYTF. This chain uses TRBV10-3 with TRBJ1-2, with D tentatively TRBD1 (6 bases). Germline values: CDR1 ENHRY, CDR2 SYGVKD. The V end lost 3 bases, the J end lost 4 bases, and 9 bases lay between the germline ends. The CDR3 runs to 13 residues.

The chain is built from TRBV6-5 and TRBJ2-1; D unresolved. Per germline, CDR1 MNHEY and CDR2 SVGAGI. The CDR3 runs to 13 residues. Between the trimmed V and J ends, which lost 5 bases and 4 bases, there was a span of 9 bases. The CDR3 sequence: CASSNLGYNEQFF. The CDR3 bases are TGTGCCAGCAGTAATCTAGGATACAATGAGCAGTTCTTC.

This rearrangement joins TRBV6-1 to TRBJ2-1, with D unresolved. CDR3 length: 15 amino acids. CDR1 MNHNS and CDR2 SASEGT come from the germline V gene. V shed 4 bases and J shed 3 bases, with 13 bases lying between them. CDR3 sequence (DNA): TGTGCCAGCAGTGTCGAGTGGGCCGACTACAATGAGCAGTTCTTC. Protein product: CASSVEWADYNEQFF.

The gene calls are TRBV4-1 and TRBJ2-7; the D gene is possibly TRBD1 (5 bases). V shed 1 base and J shed 5 bases, with 12 bases lying between them. The CDR3 runs 14 residues. Germline CDR1 and CDR2: MGHRA and YSYEKL. In nucleotides, the CDR3 is TGCGCCAGCAGCCAAGTTTTAGGGGTCCACGAGCAGTACTTC. The encoded protein is CASSQVLGVHEQYF.

The rearrangement joins TRBV7-9 to TRBJ2-1, with TRBD2 matching over 12 bases. This CDR3 contains 16 residues. V was pared by 1 base and J by 5 bases, with 3 bases of the junction left unmatched. Per the germline V gene, CDR1 is SEHNR and CDR2 is FQNEAQ (reference sequence). The CDR3, as DNA: TGTGCCAGCAGCTTAGTACTAGCGGGAGGAGACAATGAGCAGTTCTTC. Encoded protein: CASSLVLAGGDNEQFF.

This clone was detected only a few times. The chain combines TRBV30 with TRBJ1-2; 7 bases align to TRBD1. V was clipped by 0 bases and J by 3 bases; unmatched bases: 4. CDR1 and CDR2 from the germline V gene are GTSNPN and SVGIG (reference sequence). The CDR3 has 14 residues. The DNA for the CDR3 is TGTGCCTGGAGTGTACAGGGGACCTACTATGGCTACACCTTC. Translating gives CAWSVQGTYYGYTF.

The chain is built from TRBV6-4 and TRBJ2-3; 11 bases are a match to TRBD2. CDR1 and CDR2 (germline): MRHNA, SNTAGT. CDR3 length equals 17 residues. After removal of 4 bases from V and 0 bases from J, the junction contained 6 bases not matched to a gene. The CDR3 spells CASSAGTSGVSTDTQYF. CDR3 sequence (DNA): TGTGCCAGCAGTGCCGGGACTAGCGGAGTCAGCACAGATACGCAGTATTTT.

Regarding this clone: Given a much more abundant clone one base away, this may be a read error. V usage is TRBV7-9 and J usage is TRBJ2-1; D is undetermined. V lost 4 bases and J 2 bases, leaving 3 bases between the germline ends. CDR3 length: 12 amino acids. CDR1 is SEHNR and CDR2 is FQNEAQ in the germline V gene (reference sequence). As DNA, the CDR3 is TGTGCCAGCAGCTCCCCCTACAATGAGCAGTTCTTC. Encoded protein: CASSSPYNEQFF.

The chain joins TRBV9 to TRBJ2-7, with a possible D match to TRBD2 (6 bases). V was cut by 0 bases and J by 5 bases, with 12 bases left in between. Germline V gives CDR1 SGDLS, CDR2 YYNGEE. CDR3 length equals 14 residues. CDR3 nucleotide sequence: TGTGCCAGCAGCGTAGGGGGGGTAGATAACGAGCAGTACTTC. It is translated as CASSVGGVDNEQYF.

This chain connects TRBV5-1 to TRBJ2-5; maybe TRBD1 (6 bases). Germline CDR1 reads SGHRS; CDR2 reads YFSETQ. The CDR3 extends over 15 amino acids. V lost 4 bases and J lost 5, with 18 bases in between. For the CDR3, the DNA is TGCGCCAGCAGCGACCCCATGACAGGACAGGAGACCCAGTACTTC. Its protein is CASSDPMTGQETQYF. The full variable domain, in which reference TRBV5-1 and TRBJ2-5 provide the parts outside the CDR3, is KAGVTQTPRYLIKTRGQQVTLSCSPISGHRSVSWYQQTPGQGLQFLFEYFSETQRNKGNFPGRFSGRQFSNSRSEMNVSTLELGDSALYLCASSDPMTGQETQYFGPGTRLLVL.

This clone occurred once. V gene TRBV7-9 combines with J gene TRBJ2-3, with D perhaps matching TRBD1 (6 bases). Germline lookup yields CDR1 SEHNR and CDR2 FQNEAQ (reference sequence). The CDR3 consists of 15 residues. Trimming took off 5 bases at V and 3 bases at J, with 15 bases between the two ends. The DNA for the CDR3 is TGTGCCAGCAGCATTGGGGACATAGAAACAGATACGCAGTATTTT. Translated, it gives CASSIGDIETDTQYF.